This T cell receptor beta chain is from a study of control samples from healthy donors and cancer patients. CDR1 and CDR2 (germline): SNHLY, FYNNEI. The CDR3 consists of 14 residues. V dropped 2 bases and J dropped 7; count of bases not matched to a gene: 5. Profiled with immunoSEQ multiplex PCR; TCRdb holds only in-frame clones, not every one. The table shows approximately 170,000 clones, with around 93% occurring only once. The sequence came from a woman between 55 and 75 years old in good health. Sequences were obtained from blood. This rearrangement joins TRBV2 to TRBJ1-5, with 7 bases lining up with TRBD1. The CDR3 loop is CASSENRGDQPQHF. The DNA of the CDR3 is TGTGCCAGCAGTGAAAACAGGGGAGACCAGCCCCAGCATTTT.